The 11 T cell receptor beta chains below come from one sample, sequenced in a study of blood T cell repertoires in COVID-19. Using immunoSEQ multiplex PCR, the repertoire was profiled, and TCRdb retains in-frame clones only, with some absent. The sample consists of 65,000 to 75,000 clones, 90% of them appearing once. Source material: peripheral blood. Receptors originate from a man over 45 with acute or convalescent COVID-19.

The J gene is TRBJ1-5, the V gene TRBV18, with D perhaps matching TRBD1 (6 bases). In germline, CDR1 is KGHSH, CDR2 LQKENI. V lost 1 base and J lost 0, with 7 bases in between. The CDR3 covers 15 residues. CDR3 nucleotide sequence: TGTGCCAGCTCACCACAGGACAGTAGCAATCAGCCCCAGCATTTT. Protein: CASSPQDSSNQPQHF.

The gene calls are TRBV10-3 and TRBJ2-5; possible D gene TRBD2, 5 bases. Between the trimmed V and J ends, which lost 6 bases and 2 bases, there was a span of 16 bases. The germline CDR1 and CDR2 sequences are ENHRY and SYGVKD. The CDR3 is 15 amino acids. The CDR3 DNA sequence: TGTGCCATCAGCGAGGACTCCTACCAACAAGAGACCCAGTACTTC. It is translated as CAISEDSYQQETQYF.

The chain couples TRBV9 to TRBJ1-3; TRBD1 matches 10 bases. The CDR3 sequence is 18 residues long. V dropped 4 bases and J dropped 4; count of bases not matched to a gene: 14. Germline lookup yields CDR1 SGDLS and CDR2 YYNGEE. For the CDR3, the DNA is TGTGCCAGCAGCCGATCAACACCCGGGACAGGGGACGGAAACACCATATATTTT. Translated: CASSRSTPGTGDGNTIYF. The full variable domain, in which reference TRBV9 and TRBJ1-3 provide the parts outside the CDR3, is DSGVTQTPKHLITATGQRVTLRCSPRSGDLSVYWYQQSLDQGLQFLIQYYNGEERAKGNILERFSAQQFPDLHSELNLSSLELGDSALYFCASSRSTPGTGDGNTIYFGEGSWLTVV.

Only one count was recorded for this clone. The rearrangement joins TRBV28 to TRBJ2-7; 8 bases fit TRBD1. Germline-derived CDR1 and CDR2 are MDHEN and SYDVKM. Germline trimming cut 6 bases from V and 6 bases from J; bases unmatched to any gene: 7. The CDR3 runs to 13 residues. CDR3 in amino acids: CASRWGQEAEQYF. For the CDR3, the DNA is TGTGCCAGCAGATGGGGACAGGAAGCCGAGCAGTACTTC.

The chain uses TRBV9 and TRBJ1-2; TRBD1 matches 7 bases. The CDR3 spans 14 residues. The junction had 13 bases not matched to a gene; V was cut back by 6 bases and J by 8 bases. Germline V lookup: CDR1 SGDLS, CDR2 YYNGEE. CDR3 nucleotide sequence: TGTGCCAGCACCCTTTGGGACAGCCACGTCGGCTACACCTTC. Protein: CASTLWDSHVGYTF.

In DNA form, the CDR3 reads TGTGCCAGCAGCACAGCCTATGGCTACACCTTC. Protein product: CASSTAYGYTF. The chain uses TRBV9 and TRBJ1-2; D is undetermined. CDR1 and CDR2 (germline): SGDLS, YYNGEE. The CDR3 contains 11 residues. Trimming cost V 4 bases and J 4 bases, with 5 bases left between them. Supplemented by reference TRBV9 and TRBJ1-2, the full variable domain reads DSGVTQTPKHLITATGQRVTLRCSPRSGDLSVYWYQQSLDQGLQFLIQYYNGEERAKGNILERFSAQQFPDLHSELNLSSLELGDSALYFCASSTAYGYTFGSGTRLTVV.

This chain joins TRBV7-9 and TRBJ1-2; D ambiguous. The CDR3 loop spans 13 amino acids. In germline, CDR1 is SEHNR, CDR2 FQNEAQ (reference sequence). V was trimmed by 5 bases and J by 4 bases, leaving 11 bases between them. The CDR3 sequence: CASSVEGSYGYTF. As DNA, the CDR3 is TGTGCCAGCAGCGTTGAGGGCTCCTATGGCTACACCTTC.

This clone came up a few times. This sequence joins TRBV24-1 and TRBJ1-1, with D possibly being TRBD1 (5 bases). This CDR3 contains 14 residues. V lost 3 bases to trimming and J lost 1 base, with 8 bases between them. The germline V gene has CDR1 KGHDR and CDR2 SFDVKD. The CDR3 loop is CATSDHGQNTEAFF. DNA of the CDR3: TGTGCCACCAGTGATCACGGACAGAACACTGAAGCTTTCTTT.

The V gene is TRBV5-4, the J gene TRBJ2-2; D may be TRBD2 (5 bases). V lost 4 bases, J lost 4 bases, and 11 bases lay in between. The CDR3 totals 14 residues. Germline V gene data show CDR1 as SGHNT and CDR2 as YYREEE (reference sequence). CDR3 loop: CASSRGHGTGELFF. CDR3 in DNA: TGTGCCAGCAGCCGCGGGCACGGCACCGGGGAGCTGTTTTTT.

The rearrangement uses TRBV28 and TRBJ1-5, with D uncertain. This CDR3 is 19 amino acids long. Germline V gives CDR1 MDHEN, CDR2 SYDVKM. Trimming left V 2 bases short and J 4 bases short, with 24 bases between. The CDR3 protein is CASSLKPHASPTLNQPQHF. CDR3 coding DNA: TGTGCCAGCAGTTTAAAGCCGCACGCTTCCCCCACCCTTAATCAGCCCCAGCATTTT. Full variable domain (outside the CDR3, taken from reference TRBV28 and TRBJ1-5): DVKVTQSSRYLVKRTGEKVFLECVQDMDHENMFWYRQDPGLGLRLIYFSYDVKMKEKGDIPEGYSVSREKKERFSLILESASTNQTSMYLCASSLKPHASPTLNQPQHFGDGTRLSIL.

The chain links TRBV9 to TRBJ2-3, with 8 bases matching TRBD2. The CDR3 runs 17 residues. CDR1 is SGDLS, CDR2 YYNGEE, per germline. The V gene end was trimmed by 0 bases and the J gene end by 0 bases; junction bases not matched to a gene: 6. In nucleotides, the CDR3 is TGTGCCAGCAGCGTAGCTACTACTAGCGGTAGCACAGATACGCAGTATTTT. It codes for CASSVATTSGSTDTQYF.